This record concerns one T cell receptor beta chain sequence. The antigen it recognizes is unknown. No clone much larger than this one lies a single base away; base qualities are absent. Each collaborating institution followed its own protocols to collect whole blood in K2EDTA tubes. For TCRbeta analysis, collaborators shipped samples in one of three forms: frozen whole blood, isolated PBMCs, or DNA extracted from either of those sample types. TCRbeta CDR3 regions were amplified from genomic DNA using the immunoSEQ Assay, a bias-controlled multiplex PCR. The original pipeline was this. The number of nucleated cells in each sample was estimated by amplification of reference gene primers within the assay. To quantify the absolute abundance of each unique TCRbeta CDR3 rearrangement, sequence reads were collapsed and filtered. For each sample, productive Simpson clonality was calculated as the square root of Simpson's diversity index over productive rearrangements. In TCRdb, the immuneACCESS table is reduced to in-frame sequences with V and J assigned. These tables do not hold every clone; where another copy was compared, an unresolved V gene accounts for under half, and the others remain unexplained. From that table come the V and J calls and clone size; the DNA was used to work out D and trimming. The sample table contains about 140,000 clones; only one count was recorded for roughly 88% of them. The ten largest clones capture about 1.5% of the sample.

The sample is drawn from a study of blood T cell repertoires in COVID-19 (dated by TCRdb to 2020 to 2021). In terms of the full investigation: The collaborator samples originated in the United States, Italy and Spain and spanned the acute and convalescent phases of COVID-19. The prospective study material was composed of cDNA or gDNA derived from T cells, B-cell-depleted T cells, or PBMCs. The dataset comprised deeply sampled blood TCRbeta repertoires from subjects exposed to, actively infected with, or recovered from COVID-19. A freely available public database, intended as a resource for researchers studying the immune response to SARS-CoV-2, is where the repertoires were released. Samples were obtained from the ongoing ImmuneRACE study (first 160 participants) and from over 1,000 subjects provided by 6 global collaborators. A de-identified subject ID, COVID-19 status, age in years and sex were almost always included in the sample metadata. Where HLA class I and class II types were available, the types were taken from metadata supplied by the sample provider, not from assay-based typing.

V loses 1 base, J loses 6 bases, and the germline ends lie 9 bases apart. The cysteine opens and the phenylalanine closes a CDR3 of 13 amino acids. CDR3 DNA only is kept here, 39 bases in frame from base 1. The germline V gene (reference sequence) sets CDR1 to SEHNR and CDR2 to FQNEAQ. Here is what the overall study found, with its caveats: How much clinical and demographic metadata was included differed by source and by participant, and the metadata was provided uncurated.

The chain was built from TRBV7-9 and TRBJ1-2; no confident D gene assignment can be made. This clonotype was obtained from a woman in her sixties or seventies with acute or convalescent COVID-19. Sequencing input: peripheral blood. The CDR3 region reads CASSLVPSNGYTF. The DNA sequence is given as TGTGCCAGCAGCTTAGTCCCAAGCAATGGCTACACCTTC.